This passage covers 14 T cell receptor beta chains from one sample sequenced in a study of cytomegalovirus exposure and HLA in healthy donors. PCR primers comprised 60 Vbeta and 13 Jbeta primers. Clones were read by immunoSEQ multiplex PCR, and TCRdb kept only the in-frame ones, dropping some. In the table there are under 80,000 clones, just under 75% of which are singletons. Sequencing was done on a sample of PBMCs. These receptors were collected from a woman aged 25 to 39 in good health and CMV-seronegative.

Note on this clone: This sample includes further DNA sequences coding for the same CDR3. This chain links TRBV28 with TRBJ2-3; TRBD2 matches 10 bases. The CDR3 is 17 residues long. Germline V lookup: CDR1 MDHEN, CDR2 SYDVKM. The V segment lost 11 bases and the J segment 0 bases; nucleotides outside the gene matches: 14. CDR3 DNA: TGTGCCGCAGGCCTAGCGGGAGTCACACCTAGCACAGATACGCAGTATTTT. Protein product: CAAGLAGVTPSTDTQYF. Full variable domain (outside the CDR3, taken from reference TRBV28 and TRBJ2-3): DVKVTQSSRYLVKRTGEKVFLECVQDMDHENMFWYRQDPGLGLRLIYFSYDVKMKEKGDIPEGYSVSREKKERFSLILESASTNQTSMYLCAAGLAGVTPSTDTQYFGPGTRLTVL.

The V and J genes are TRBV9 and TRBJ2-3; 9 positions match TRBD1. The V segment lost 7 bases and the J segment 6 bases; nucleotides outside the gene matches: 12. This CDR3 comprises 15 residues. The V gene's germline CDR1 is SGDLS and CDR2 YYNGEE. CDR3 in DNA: TGTGCCAGCTCGATTAGGACAGGGGAGAGGGATACGCAGTATTTT. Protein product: CASSIRTGERDTQYF.

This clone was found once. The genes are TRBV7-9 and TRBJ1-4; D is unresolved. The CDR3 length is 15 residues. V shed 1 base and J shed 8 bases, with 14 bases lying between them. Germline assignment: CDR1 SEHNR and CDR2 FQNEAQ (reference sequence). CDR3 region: CASSLEKALREKLFF. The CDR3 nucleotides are TGTGCCAGCAGCTTAGAGAAAGCTCTGCGGGAAAAACTGTTTTTT. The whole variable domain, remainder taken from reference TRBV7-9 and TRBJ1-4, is DTGVSQNPRHKITKRGQNVTFRCDPISEHNRLYWYRQTLGQGPEFLTYFQNEAQLEKSRLLSDRFSAERPKGSFSTLEIQRTEQGDSAMYLCASSLEKALREKLFFGSGTQLSVL.

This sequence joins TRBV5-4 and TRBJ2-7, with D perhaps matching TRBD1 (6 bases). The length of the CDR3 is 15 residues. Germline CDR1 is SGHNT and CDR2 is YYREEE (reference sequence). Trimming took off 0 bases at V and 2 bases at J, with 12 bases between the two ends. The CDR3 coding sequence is TGTGCCAGCAGCTTGGGCAGGGGTCCAACCTACGAGCAGTACTTC. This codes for CASSLGRGPTYEQYF.

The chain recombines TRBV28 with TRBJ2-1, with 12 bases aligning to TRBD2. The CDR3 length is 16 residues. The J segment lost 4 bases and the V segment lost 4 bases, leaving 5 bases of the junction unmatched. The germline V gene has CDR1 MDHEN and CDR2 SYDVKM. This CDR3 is CASSSWTSGTYNEQFF. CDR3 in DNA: TGTGCCAGCAGTTCCTGGACTAGCGGGACGTACAATGAGCAGTTCTTC.

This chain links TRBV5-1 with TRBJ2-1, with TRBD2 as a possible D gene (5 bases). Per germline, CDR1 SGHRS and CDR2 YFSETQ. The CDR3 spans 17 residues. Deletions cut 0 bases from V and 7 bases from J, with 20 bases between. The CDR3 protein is CASSLAALAIGGNEQFF. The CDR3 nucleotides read TGCGCCAGCAGCTTGGCCGCGCTAGCCATAGGTGGGAATGAGCAGTTCTTC. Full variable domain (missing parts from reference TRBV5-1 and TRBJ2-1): KAGVTQTPRYLIKTRGQQVTLSCSPISGHRSVSWYQQTPGQGLQFLFEYFSETQRNKGNFPGRFSGRQFSNSRSEMNVSTLELGDSALYLCASSLAALAIGGNEQFFGPGTRLTVL.

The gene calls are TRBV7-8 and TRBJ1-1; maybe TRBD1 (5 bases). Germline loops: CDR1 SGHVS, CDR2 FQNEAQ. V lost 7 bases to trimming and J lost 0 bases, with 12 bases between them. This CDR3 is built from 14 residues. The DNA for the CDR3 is TGTGCCAGCATCAAATCGGGGGTGAACACTGAAGCTTTCTTT. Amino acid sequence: CASIKSGVNTEAFF.

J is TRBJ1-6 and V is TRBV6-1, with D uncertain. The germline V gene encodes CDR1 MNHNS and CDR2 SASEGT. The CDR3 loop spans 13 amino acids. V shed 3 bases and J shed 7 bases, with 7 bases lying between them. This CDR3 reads CASSDERNSPLHF. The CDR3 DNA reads TGTGCCAGCAGTGATGAGAGGAATTCACCCCTCCACTTT.

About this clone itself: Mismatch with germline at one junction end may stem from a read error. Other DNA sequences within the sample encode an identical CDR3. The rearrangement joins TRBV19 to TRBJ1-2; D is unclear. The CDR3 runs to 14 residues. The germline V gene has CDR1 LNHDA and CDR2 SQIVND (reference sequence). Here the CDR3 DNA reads TGTGCTAGTAGCAAAGAAGAGGCGGCATACGGCTACACCTTC. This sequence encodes CASSKEEAAYGYTF.

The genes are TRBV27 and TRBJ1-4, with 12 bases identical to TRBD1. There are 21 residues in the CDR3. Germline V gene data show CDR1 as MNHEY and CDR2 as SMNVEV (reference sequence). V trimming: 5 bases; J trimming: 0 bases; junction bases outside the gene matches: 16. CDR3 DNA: TGTGCCAGCAGTCTCAAATACCGGGACAGGGGGCTAACTGCAACTAATGAAAAACTGTTTTTT. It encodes CASSLKYRDRGLTATNEKLFF.

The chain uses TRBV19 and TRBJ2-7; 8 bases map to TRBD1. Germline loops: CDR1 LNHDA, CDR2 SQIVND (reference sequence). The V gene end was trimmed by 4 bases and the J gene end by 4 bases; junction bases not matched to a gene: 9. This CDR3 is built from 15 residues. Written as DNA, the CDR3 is TGTGCCAGTAGTAGACAGGGGAACTTAGGGTACGAGCAGTACTTC. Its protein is CASSRQGNLGYEQYF. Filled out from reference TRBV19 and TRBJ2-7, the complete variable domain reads DGGITQSPKYLFRKEGQNVTLSCEQNLNHDAMYWYRQDPGQGLRLIYYSQIVNDFQKGDIAEGYSVSREKKESFPLTVTSAQKNPTAFYLCASSRQGNLGYEQYFGPGTRLTVT.

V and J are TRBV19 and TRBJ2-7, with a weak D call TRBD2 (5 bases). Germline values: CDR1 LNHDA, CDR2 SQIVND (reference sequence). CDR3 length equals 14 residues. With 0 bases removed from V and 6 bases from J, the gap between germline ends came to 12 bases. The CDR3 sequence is CASSIDLEVGEQYF. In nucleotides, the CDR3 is TGTGCCAGTAGTATAGATCTGGAGGTCGGCGAGCAGTACTTC.

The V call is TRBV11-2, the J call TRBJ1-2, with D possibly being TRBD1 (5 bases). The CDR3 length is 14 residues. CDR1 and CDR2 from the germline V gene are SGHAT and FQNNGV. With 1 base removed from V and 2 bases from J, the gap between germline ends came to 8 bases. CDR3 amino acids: CASSLVDRNYGYTF. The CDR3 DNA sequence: TGTGCCAGCAGCTTAGTAGACAGAAACTATGGCTACACCTTC.

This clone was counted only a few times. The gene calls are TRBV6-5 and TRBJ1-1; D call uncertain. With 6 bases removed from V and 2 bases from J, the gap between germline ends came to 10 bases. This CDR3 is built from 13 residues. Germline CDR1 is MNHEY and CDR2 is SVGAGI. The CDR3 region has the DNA TGTGCCAGCAGCTGGAGTCCTAACACTGAAGCTTTCTTT. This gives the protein CASSWSPNTEAFF.